These T cell receptor beta chains were read from a single sample in a study of OX40 agonist ivuxolimab in advanced cancers. Sequencing used immunoSEQ multiplex PCR; TCRdb keeps in-frame clones, though not all of them. The sample carries about 80,000 clones, approximately 92% recorded once. Sample: CD4+ or CD8+ T cells sorted from blood, taken in a trial of the OX40 agonist ivuxolimab. These receptors all come from an adult with an advanced solid tumor such as melanoma, head and neck, liver or kidney cancer. Both conserved end residues are part of each CDR3. The order of the fields is D gene, J gene, clone size, V gene, CDR3 DNA, CDR3 protein. D genes are given only for firm matches. For some rows the clone size is stated as once, few or many, or as a class when expanded; others skip it.

D gene: .; J gene: TRBJ1-4; clone size: .; V gene: TRBV7-9; CDR3 DNA: TGTGCCAGCACTGGACAGCTTACCGAAAAACTGTTTTTT; CDR3 protein: CASTGQLTEKLFF
D gene: .; J gene: TRBJ2-5; clone size: .; V gene: TRBV7-2; CDR3 DNA: TGTGCCAGCAGCTTAGCGTATTGGGACATGGGGGAGACCCAGTACTTC; CDR3 protein: CASSLAYWDMGETQYF
D gene: .; J gene: TRBJ2-3; clone size: .; V gene: TRBV2; CDR3 DNA: TGTGCCAGCAGTGAAGGAGTCATGAGCACAGATACGCAGTATTTT; CDR3 protein: CASSEGVMSTDTQYF
D gene: .; J gene: TRBJ2-1; clone size: .; V gene: TRBV29-1; CDR3 DNA: TGCAGCGTTGGGCCCGGAAGTATTGAGCAGTTCTTC; CDR3 protein: CSVGPGSIEQFF
D gene: .; J gene: TRBJ2-1; clone size: once; V gene: TRBV19; CDR3 DNA: TGTGCCAGTAGTATCGAAGGGTACGCCTACAATGAGCAGTTCTTC; CDR3 protein: CASSIEGYAYNEQFF
D gene: .; J gene: TRBJ2-7; clone size: .; V gene: TRBV13; CDR3 DNA: TGTGCCAGCAGCCACGGGACGACCTTCTACGAGCAGTACTTC; CDR3 protein: CASSHGTTFYEQYF
D gene: TRBD1; J gene: TRBJ1-1; clone size: few; V gene: TRBV7-9; CDR3 DNA: TGTGCCAGCAGCTCGACAGGGAATCCCCAGGGAACTGAAGCTTTCTTT; CDR3 protein: CASSSTGNPQGTEAFF
D gene: .; J gene: TRBJ1-6; clone size: .; V gene: TRBV5-8; CDR3 DNA: TGTGCCAGCACCCTGGAGGGGGGTACACCCCTCCACTTT; CDR3 protein: CASTLEGGTPLHF
D gene: .; J gene: TRBJ1-6; clone size: .; V gene: TRBV9; CDR3 DNA: TGTGCCAGCAGCCACGGCGGTGAAAATTCACCCCTCCACTTT; CDR3 protein: CASSHGGENSPLHF
D gene: .; J gene: TRBJ2-1; clone size: .; V gene: TRBV18; CDR3 DNA: TGTGCCAGCTCGGCAACAGGGCCTAGCTCCTACAATGAGCAGTTCTTC; CDR3 protein: CASSATGPSSYNEQFF
D gene: TRBD1; J gene: TRBJ1-4; clone size: .; V gene: TRBV9; CDR3 DNA: TGTGCCAGCAGCGTAGAAATGGGGGACAGTAGGGAAAAACTGTTTTTT; CDR3 protein: CASSVEMGDSREKLFF
D gene: .; J gene: TRBJ1-3; clone size: .; V gene: TRBV5-1; CDR3 DNA: TGCGCCAGCAGCTTGGAAGCAGACTCTGGAAACACCATATATTTT; CDR3 protein: CASSLEADSGNTIYF
D gene: .; J gene: TRBJ1-1; clone size: .; V gene: TRBV9; CDR3 DNA: TGTGCCAGCAGAGCGCCGGGGGCGGACACTGAAGCTTTCTTT; CDR3 protein: CASRAPGADTEAFF
D gene: .; J gene: TRBJ1-2; clone size: .; V gene: TRBV11-2; CDR3 DNA: TGTGCCAGCAGCTTAGACGGGGAGGGCTATGGCTACACCTTC; CDR3 protein: CASSLDGEGYGYTF
D gene: .; J gene: TRBJ1-2; clone size: .; V gene: TRBV29-1; CDR3 DNA: TGCAGCGTTCTGACAGAGCTTAACTATGGCTACACCTTC; CDR3 protein: CSVLTELNYGYTF
D gene: .; J gene: TRBJ1-1; clone size: .; V gene: TRBV5-6; CDR3 DNA: TGTGCCAGCAGCCCGGGTCGGACCTGGGGGAACACTGAAGCTTTCTTT; CDR3 protein: CASSPGRTWGNTEAFF
D gene: .; J gene: TRBJ2-7; clone size: .; V gene: TRBV19; CDR3 DNA: TGTGCCAGTAGTACCGACGGGACTTGGGCCTACGAGCAGTACTTC; CDR3 protein: CASSTDGTWAYEQYF
D gene: .; J gene: TRBJ1-5; clone size: .; V gene: TRBV29-1; CDR3 DNA: TGCAGCCCCTGGACAGCCACAAGGGCCCATAGCAATCAGCCCCAGCATTTT; CDR3 protein: CSPWTATRAHSNQPQHF
D gene: .; J gene: TRBJ2-7; clone size: .; V gene: TRBV5-1; CDR3 DNA: TGCGCCAGCAGCGGACGGGATGGGATGGGCTACGAGCAGTACTTC; CDR3 protein: CASSGRDGMGYEQYF
D gene: .; J gene: TRBJ2-7; clone size: .; V gene: TRBV6-1; CDR3 DNA: TGTGCCAGCAGTGAAATGAGAGGGGGTCCCTACGAGCAGTACTTC; CDR3 protein: CASSEMRGGPYEQYF
D gene: .; J gene: TRBJ2-5; clone size: once; V gene: TRBV6-5; CDR3 DNA: TGTGCCAGCAGTTGGGAGGGGACAGGAGGAGAGACCCAGTACTTC; CDR3 protein: CASSWEGTGGETQYF
D gene: TRBD1; J gene: TRBJ1-4; clone size: .; V gene: TRBV7-2; CDR3 DNA: TGTGCCAGCAGCTTAGACAGGGGTCCTAATGAAAAACTGTTTTTT; CDR3 protein: CASSLDRGPNEKLFF
D gene: .; J gene: TRBJ1-5; clone size: few; V gene: TRBV5-5; CDR3 DNA: TGTGCCAGCAGCCCTACAGGCCCCGATCAGCCCCAGCATTTT; CDR3 protein: CASSPTGPDQPQHF
D gene: .; J gene: TRBJ1-2; clone size: .; V gene: TRBV13; CDR3 DNA: TGTGCCAGCAGCTCTGACGTTTCTTTACACCATGGCTACACCTTC; CDR3 protein: CASSSDVSLHHGYTF
D gene: .; J gene: TRBJ2-7; clone size: .; V gene: TRBV2; CDR3 DNA: TGTGCCAGCAGTGTAGGGCACGCTCACTCCTACGAGCAGTACTTC; CDR3 protein: CASSVGHAHSYEQYF
D gene: .; J gene: TRBJ2-7; clone size: .; V gene: TRBV15; CDR3 DNA: TGTGCCACCTCCCCTGGGGCGGATTTTCGGGAGCAGTACTTC; CDR3 protein: CATSPGADFREQYF
D gene: .; J gene: TRBJ2-2; clone size: .; V gene: TRBV4-3; CDR3 DNA: TGCGCCAGCAGCCGGACCCGGGACTGGCTTAACACCGGGGAGCTGTTTTTT; CDR3 protein: CASSRTRDWLNTGELFF
D gene: .; J gene: TRBJ1-3; clone size: .; V gene: TRBV7-6; CDR3 DNA: TGTGCCAGCAGCTCGGGACCTAACTCTGGAAACACCATATATTTT; CDR3 protein: CASSSGPNSGNTIYF
D gene: TRBD1; J gene: TRBJ2-7; clone size: .; V gene: TRBV7-9; CDR3 DNA: TGTGCCAGCAGCTCAGGGGGCAGAAACGAGCAGTACTTC; CDR3 protein: CASSSGGRNEQYF
D gene: .; J gene: TRBJ2-1; clone size: once; V gene: TRBV7-7; CDR3 DNA: TGTGCCAGCAGCTTATATGGGGGCAGTTCCTACAATGAGCAGTTCTTC; CDR3 protein: CASSLYGGSSYNEQFF
D gene: .; J gene: TRBJ2-7; clone size: .; V gene: TRBV7-9; CDR3 DNA: TGTGCCAGCAGCTTAAGGGAGGTCGCGTACGAGCAGTACTTC; CDR3 protein: CASSLREVAYEQYF
D gene: .; J gene: TRBJ1-3; clone size: .; V gene: TRBV18; CDR3 DNA: TGTGCCAGCTCACCATGGAGCTCAACGAGCTCTGGAAACACCATATATTTT; CDR3 protein: CASSPWSSTSSGNTIYF
D gene: .; J gene: TRBJ2-3; clone size: .; V gene: TRBV6-4; CDR3 DNA: TGTGCCAGCAGTGAGATGGAGGGGGCGCGGGATACGCAGTATTTT; CDR3 protein: CASSEMEGARDTQYF
D gene: TRBD2; J gene: TRBJ2-1; clone size: .; V gene: TRBV27; CDR3 DNA: TGTGCCAGCAGTTTTGTAGCGGGGGGGCCATCCGGGAATGAGCAGTTCTTC; CDR3 protein: CASSFVAGGPSGNEQFF
D gene: .; J gene: TRBJ2-5; clone size: .; V gene: TRBV2; CDR3 DNA: TGTGCCAGCAGTGATCCTGGCGGGGTCGTTCAAGAGACCCAGTACTTC; CDR3 protein: CASSDPGGVVQETQYF
D gene: TRBD1; J gene: TRBJ2-7; clone size: once; V gene: TRBV18; CDR3 DNA: TGTGCCAGCTCCTCAGTGGGACAGGGTCGCGAGCAGTACTTC; CDR3 protein: CASSSVGQGREQYF
D gene: TRBD2; J gene: TRBJ2-7; clone size: once; V gene: TRBV11-2; CDR3 DNA: TGTGCCAGCAGCTTAGTTCGGGGGGGGATCTACGAGCAGTACTTC; CDR3 protein: CASSLVRGGIYEQYF
D gene: .; J gene: TRBJ1-2; clone size: .; V gene: TRBV21-1; CDR3 DNA: TGTGCCAGCAGCAAAGCGCGGGGCCCCAGTGGCTACACCTTC; CDR3 protein: CASSKARGPSGYTF
D gene: .; J gene: TRBJ2-5; clone size: .; V gene: TRBV5-6; CDR3 DNA: TGTGCCAGCAGCTTGCTGGTCCGGGAGACCCAGTACTTC; CDR3 protein: CASSLLVRETQYF
D gene: .; J gene: TRBJ2-3; clone size: .; V gene: TRBV5-1; CDR3 DNA: TGCGCCAGCAGCCCTACGAGGGCAAGCACAGATACGCAGTATTTT; CDR3 protein: CASSPTRASTDTQYF
D gene: .; J gene: TRBJ1-1; clone size: .; V gene: TRBV6-5; CDR3 DNA: TGTGCCAGCAGTTACGGGATAGAGGGGAACACTGAAGCTTTCTTT; CDR3 protein: CASSYGIEGNTEAFF
D gene: TRBD2; J gene: TRBJ2-5; clone size: .; V gene: TRBV7-3; CDR3 DNA: TGTGCCAGCAGCCCCGGGGAGGGTCGAGAGACCCAGTACTTC; CDR3 protein: CASSPGEGRETQYF
D gene: TRBD2; J gene: TRBJ2-3; clone size: .; V gene: TRBV9; CDR3 DNA: TGTGCCAGCAGCGGGGTGGGAGGGGTAGATACGCAGTATTTT; CDR3 protein: CASSGVGGVDTQYF
D gene: TRBD1; J gene: TRBJ2-7; clone size: .; V gene: TRBV7-9; CDR3 DNA: TGTGCCAGCAGCAGGACAGGGGCCGGGTACGAGCAGTACTTC; CDR3 protein: CASSRTGAGYEQYF
D gene: .; J gene: TRBJ2-7; clone size: .; V gene: TRBV25-1; CDR3 DNA: TGTGCCAGCACCCGGTTCGAGGGGAGCTACGAGCAGTACTTC; CDR3 protein: CASTRFEGSYEQYF
D gene: TRBD1; J gene: TRBJ1-4; clone size: .; V gene: TRBV4-1; CDR3 DNA: TGCGCCAGCAGCCAAGATGGGGACAGGGGAGTTACTAATGAAAAACTGTTTTTT; CDR3 protein: CASSQDGDRGVTNEKLFF
D gene: .; J gene: TRBJ2-1; clone size: .; V gene: TRBV5-1; CDR3 DNA: TGCGCCAGCAGCCCGGGGTACAATGAGCAGTTCTTC; CDR3 protein: CASSPGYNEQFF
D gene: TRBD2; J gene: TRBJ2-3; clone size: .; V gene: TRBV11-2; CDR3 DNA: TGTGCCAGCAGCTTTTCACTCGGGACTAGCGGTGCCCCCACAGATACGCAGTATTTT; CDR3 protein: CASSFSLGTSGAPTDTQYF
D gene: TRBD1; J gene: TRBJ1-1; clone size: .; V gene: TRBV10-3; CDR3 DNA: TGTGCCGCAAAAACAGGGGGCGGGGTTGCGAACACTGAAGCTTTCTTT; CDR3 protein: CAAKTGGGVANTEAFF
D gene: .; J gene: TRBJ1-4; clone size: .; V gene: TRBV4-1; CDR3 DNA: TGCGCCAGCAGCCAAGAAGCTCAAACTGGAAGCGAAAAACTGTTTTTT; CDR3 protein: CASSQEAQTGSEKLFF
D gene: .; J gene: TRBJ1-2; clone size: .; V gene: TRBV6-5; CDR3 DNA: TGTGCCAGCAGTTACTCTGGGGGGAGTGACGGCTACACCTTC; CDR3 protein: CASSYSGGSDGYTF
D gene: .; J gene: TRBJ1-2; clone size: .; V gene: TRBV5-1; CDR3 DNA: TGCGCCAGCAGCCCGGAGGGGGGAAACAACTATGGCTACACCTTC; CDR3 protein: CASSPEGGNNYGYTF
D gene: .; J gene: TRBJ2-2; clone size: .; V gene: TRBV10-3; CDR3 DNA: TGTGCCATCAGTGAGACCGGGGAGCTGTTTTTT; CDR3 protein: CAISETGELFF
D gene: .; J gene: TRBJ2-4; clone size: .; V gene: TRBV10-3; CDR3 DNA: TGTGCCATCAGTGACGTCTCAGCTAGGGACATTCAGTACTTC; CDR3 protein: CAISDVSARDIQYF
D gene: TRBD1; J gene: TRBJ2-7; clone size: .; V gene: TRBV9; CDR3 DNA: TGTGCCAGCAGCGAACAGGGGCTGTCCTACGAGCAGTACTTC; CDR3 protein: CASSEQGLSYEQYF